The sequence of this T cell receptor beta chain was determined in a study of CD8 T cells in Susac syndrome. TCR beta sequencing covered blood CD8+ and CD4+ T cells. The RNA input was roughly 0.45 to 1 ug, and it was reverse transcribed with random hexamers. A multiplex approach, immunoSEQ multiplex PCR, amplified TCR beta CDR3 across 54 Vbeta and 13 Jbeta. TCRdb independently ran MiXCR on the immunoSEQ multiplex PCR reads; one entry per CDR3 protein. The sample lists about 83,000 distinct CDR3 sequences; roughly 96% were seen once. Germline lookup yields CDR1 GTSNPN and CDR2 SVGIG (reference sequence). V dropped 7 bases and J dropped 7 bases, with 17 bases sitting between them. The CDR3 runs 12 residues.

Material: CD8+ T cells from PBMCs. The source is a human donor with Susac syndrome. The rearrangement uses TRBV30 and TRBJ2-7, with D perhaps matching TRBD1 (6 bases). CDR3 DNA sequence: TGTGCCTTATCCAGGGGATGGGTTGAGCAGTACTTC. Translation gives CALSRGWVEQYF. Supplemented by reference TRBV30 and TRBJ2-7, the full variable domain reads SQTIHQWPATLVQPVGSPLSLECTVEGTSNPNLYWYRQAAGRGLQLLFYSVGIGQISSEVPQNLSASRPQDRQFILSSKKLLLSDSGFYLCALSRGWVEQYFGPGTRLTVT.